This entry features one T cell receptor beta chain sequence. Its antigen is currently unknown. The V gene's germline CDR1 is SGHRS and CDR2 YFSETQ. The CDR3 extends over 19 amino acids. Germline trimming cut 2 bases from V and 3 bases from J; bases unmatched to any gene: 16. TCRbeta libraries were built with three rounds of nested PCR, modified from ARM-PCR. TCRdb analysed the multiplex PCR reads with MiXCR anew, one entry per CDR3 protein. Among 60,000 to 95,000 distinct CDR3 sequences listed, roughly 80% were seen once. This sample stems from a study of tumor and adjacent non-tumor tissue in lung cancer. Study context: Samples averaged roughly 4 million productive TCRbeta reads each. Whole-study findings and limits: Shorter survival was associated with higher TCR diversity in tumors.

This sample's RNA came from whole unsorted tissue. Between August and November 2014, newly diagnosed, chemotherapy-naive lung cancer patients underwent thoracic surgery in China. The clonotype was recovered from a woman between 45 and 65 years old with non-small cell lung cancer. The rearrangement uses TRBV5-1 and TRBJ2-3; TRBD1 matches at 9 bases. The specimen sequenced was lung tumor tissue. Here the CDR3 DNA reads TGCGCCAGCAGCTTTATATCTTTTCCGGGACAGGGAGTAACAGATACGCAGTATTTT. Its protein is CASSFISFPGQGVTDTQYF.